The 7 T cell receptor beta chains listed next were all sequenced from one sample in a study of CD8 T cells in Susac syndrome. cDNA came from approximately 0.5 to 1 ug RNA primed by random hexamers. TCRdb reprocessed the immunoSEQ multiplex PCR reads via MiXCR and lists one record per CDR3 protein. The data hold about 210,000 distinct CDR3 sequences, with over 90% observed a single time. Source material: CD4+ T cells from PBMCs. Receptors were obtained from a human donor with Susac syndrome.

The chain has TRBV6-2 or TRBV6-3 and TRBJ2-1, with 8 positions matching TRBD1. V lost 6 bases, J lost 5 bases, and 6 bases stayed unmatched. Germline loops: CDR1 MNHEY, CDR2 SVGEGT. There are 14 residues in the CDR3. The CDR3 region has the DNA TGTGCCAGCAGCCGATCGACAGGGGACAATGAGCAGTTCTTC. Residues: CASSRSTGDNEQFF.

DNA of the CDR3: TGCAGCGTTAGACTTCATACAGGGGAGGGCGAGCAGTACTTC. Its translation: CSVRLHTGEGEQYF. The chain recombines TRBV29-1 with TRBJ2-7; the D call may be TRBD1 or TRBD2 (7 bases each). The CDR3 extends over 14 amino acids. Trimming shortened V by 5 bases and J by 6 bases, and 20 bases separated the two germline ends. CDR1 is SQVTM and CDR2 is ANQGSEA in the germline V gene.

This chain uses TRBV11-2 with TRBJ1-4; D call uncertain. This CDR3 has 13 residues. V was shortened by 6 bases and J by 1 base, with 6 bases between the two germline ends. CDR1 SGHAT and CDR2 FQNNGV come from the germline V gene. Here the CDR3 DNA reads TGTGCCAGCAGTGTTGGAACTAATGAAAAACTGTTTTTT. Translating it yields CASSVGTNEKLFF.

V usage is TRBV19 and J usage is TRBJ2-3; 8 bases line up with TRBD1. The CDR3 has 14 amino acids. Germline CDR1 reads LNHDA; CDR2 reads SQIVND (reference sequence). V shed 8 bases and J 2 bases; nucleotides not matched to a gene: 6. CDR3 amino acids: CASCDRGNTDTQYF. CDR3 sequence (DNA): TGTGCCAGTTGTGACAGGGGAAACACAGATACGCAGTATTTT.

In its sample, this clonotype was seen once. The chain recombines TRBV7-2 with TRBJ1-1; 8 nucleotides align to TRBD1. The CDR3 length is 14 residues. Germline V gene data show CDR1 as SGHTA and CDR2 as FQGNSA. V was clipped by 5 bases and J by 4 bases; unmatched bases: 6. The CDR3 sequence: CASSLRQGITEAFF. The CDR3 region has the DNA TGTGCCAGCAGCCTTCGACAGGGGATCACTGAAGCTTTCTTT.

This chain's CDR3 is CASSLARTSGSSYEQYF. In nucleotides, the CDR3 is TGCGCCAGCAGCTTGGCCAGGACTAGCGGCAGCTCCTACGAGCAGTACTTC. The chain combines TRBV5-1 with TRBJ2-7; 10 positions agree with TRBD2. This CDR3 region has 17 residues. Germline assignment: CDR1 SGHRS and CDR2 YFSETQ. Trimming removed 0 bases from V and 0 bases from J; junction bases left unmatched: 6.

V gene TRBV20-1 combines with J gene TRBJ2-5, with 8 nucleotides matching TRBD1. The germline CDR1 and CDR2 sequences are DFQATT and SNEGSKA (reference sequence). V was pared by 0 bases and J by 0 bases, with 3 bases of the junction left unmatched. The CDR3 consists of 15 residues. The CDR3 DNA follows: TGCAGTGCTAGAGACGAGACAGGGGACCAAGAGACCCAGTACTTC. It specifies CSARDETGDQETQYF.